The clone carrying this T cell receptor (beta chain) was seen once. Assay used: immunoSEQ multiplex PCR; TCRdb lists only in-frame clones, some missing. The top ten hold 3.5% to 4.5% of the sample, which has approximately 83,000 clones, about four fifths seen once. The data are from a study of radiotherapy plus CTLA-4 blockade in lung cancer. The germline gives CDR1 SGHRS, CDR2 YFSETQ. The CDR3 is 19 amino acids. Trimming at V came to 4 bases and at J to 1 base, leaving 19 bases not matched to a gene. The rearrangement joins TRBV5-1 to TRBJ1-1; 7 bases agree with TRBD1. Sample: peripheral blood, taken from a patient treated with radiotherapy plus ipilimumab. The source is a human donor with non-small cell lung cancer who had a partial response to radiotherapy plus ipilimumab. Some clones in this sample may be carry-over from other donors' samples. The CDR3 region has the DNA TGCGCCAGCAGCCTGGCGCGTTTGGCCTCAGACAGGGCGAACACTGAAGCTTTCTTT. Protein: CASSLARLASDRANTEAFF.